The subject of this entry is one TCR beta chain. This CDR3 has 17 residues. The germline gives CDR1 WNHNN, CDR2 SYGVQD (reference sequence). V lost 1 base, J lost 9 bases, and 22 bases lay in between. These data belong to a study of blood T cell repertoires in COVID-19. In the study overall: Sites in the United States, Italy and Spain provided acute and convalescent COVID-19 samples. In each case, the material was cDNA or gDNA derived from T cells, B-cell-depleted T cells, or PBMCs.

Seattle patients were enrolled while actively infected and followed longitudinally. How the authors handled the data: For nucleated cells, counts were estimated from reference gene primer amplification. Using immunoSEQ multiplex PCR, the repertoire was profiled, and TCRdb retains in-frame clones only, with some absent. V and J calls plus clone size are reproduced from that table; the DNA served to infer D and trimming. Among over 400,000 clones listed, 85% to 90% were seen once. This clonotype originated in a woman in her 50s with COVID-19, enrolled during active disease. The sequenced sample was peripheral blood. The chain recombines TRBV10-1 with TRBJ2-1, with D perhaps TRBD1 (6 bases). The CDR3 DNA reads TGCGCCAGCAGTGAGTTCTTGACAGGCCTTGCGGGTGGTGAGCAGTTCTTC. Protein product: CASSEFLTGLAGGEQFF.